The 27 T cell receptor beta chains listed next were all sequenced from one sample in a study of OX40 agonist ivuxolimab in advanced cancers. The library was generated by the immunoSEQ multiplex PCR assay. Not all clones reach the TCRdb copy of this immuneACCESS table, which keeps in-frame sequences only. Checked studies attribute under half of the gap to unresolved V genes and leave the rest unexplained. The sample contains around 53,000 clones, about nine tenths of them found a single time. Approximately 7% of the sample is in the top ten clones. The sequenced sample was CD4+ or CD8+ T cells sorted from blood, obtained in a trial of the OX40 agonist ivuxolimab. The receptors were sampled from an adult with an advanced solid tumor such as melanoma, head and neck, liver or kidney cancer.

The rearrangement uses TRBV28 and TRBJ1-2; 9 bases line up with TRBD1. The V segment lost 11 bases and the J segment 4 bases; nucleotides outside the gene matches: 11. Per germline, CDR1 MDHEN and CDR2 SYDVKM. The CDR3 is 14 amino acids. CDR3 sequence (DNA): TGTGCCGCCTTGAGGGACAGGGCTCCCTATGGCTACACCTTC. As protein: CAALRDRAPYGYTF.

This CDR3 is CASSEKSGRSYNSPLHF. The CDR3 DNA sequence: TGTGCCAGCAGCGAAAAATCCGGACGGTCCTATAATTCACCCCTCCACTTT. The gene calls are TRBV9 and TRBJ1-6; no clear D gene. In germline, CDR1 is SGDLS, CDR2 YYNGEE. The CDR3 contains 17 residues. Trimming took 3 bases from V and 1 from J, leaving 14 bases between them.

For the CDR3, the DNA is TGCAGCGTTGAAGATGGGGGGAAGTACACCTTC. Translated: CSVEDGGKYTF. The V gene is TRBV29-1, the J gene TRBJ1-2; D is perhaps TRBD1 (5 bases). The CDR3 has 11 residues. Per the germline V gene, CDR1 is SQVTM and CDR2 is ANQGSEA. Trimming cost V 0 bases and J 11 bases, with 10 bases left between them.

The chain couples TRBV27 to TRBJ2-3; D ambiguous. In germline, CDR1 is MNHEY, CDR2 SMNVEV (reference sequence). The CDR3 consists of 13 residues. V shed 7 bases and J shed 2 bases, with 10 bases lying between them. The CDR3 DNA reads as TGTGCCAGCAAGGGCCTTACCACAGATACGCAGTATTTT. Residues: CASKGLTTDTQYF.

This clone was seen only once. The V and J genes are TRBV11-2 and TRBJ2-1; 11 bases match TRBD2. Germline CDR1 SGHAT, CDR2 FQNNGV. The CDR3 sequence is 14 residues long. Trimming cost V 1 base and J 10 bases; bases outside gene matches: 3. This chain's CDR3 is CASSLVLAGGEQFF. The CDR3, as DNA: TGTGCCAGCAGCTTAGTTCTAGCGGGGGGAGAGCAGTTCTTC.

This clone came up once. This chain connects TRBV30 to TRBJ1-2, with no clear D. Trimming removed 0 bases at V and 7 bases at J, with 9 bases between. The CDR3 has 12 residues. The V gene's germline CDR1 is GTSNPN and CDR2 SVGIG (reference sequence). The CDR3, as DNA: TGTGCCTGGAGTGTATTGCAGGCTGGCTACACCTTC. Amino acid sequence: CAWSVLQAGYTF.

This chain connects TRBV6-6 to TRBJ2-1; 7 nucleotides line up with TRBD2. Germline V gives CDR1 MNHNY, CDR2 SVGAGI (reference sequence). The CDR3 covers 13 residues. The V gene end was trimmed by 4 bases and the J gene end by 8 bases; junction bases not matched to a gene: 5. The CDR3, as DNA: TGTGCCAGCAGTTTGGGGGGGGTCTATGAGCAGTTCTTC. Protein product: CASSLGGVYEQFF.

The CDR3 loop reads CASSLFLGTGTDTQYF. CDR3 nucleotides: TGTGCCAGCAGCTTGTTTTTAGGGACAGGCACAGATACGCAGTATTTT. This rearrangement joins TRBV11-2 to TRBJ2-3; 7 bases align to TRBD1. V lost 3 bases and J lost 1; bases outside the gene matches: 7. The CDR3 is made up of 16 amino acids. Germline values: CDR1 SGHAT, CDR2 FQNNGV.

The chain combines TRBV6-5 with TRBJ1-5, with 7 nucleotides matching TRBD1. The ends lost 7 bases at V and 0 bases at J; junction bases unmatched: 3. Germline CDR1 reads MNHEY; CDR2 reads SVGAGI. The CDR3 contains 14 residues. CDR3 sequence (DNA): TGTGCCAGCACAGACAGGGTTAGCAATCAGCCCCAGCATTTT. Residues: CASTDRVSNQPQHF.

This chain links TRBV10-3 with TRBJ1-5, with TRBD1 matching 11 bases. The CDR3 is made up of 18 amino acids. Losses at the gene ends were 2 bases for V and 6 bases for J; bases not matched to a gene: 12. The V gene's germline CDR1 is ENHRY and CDR2 SYGVKD. Written as DNA, the CDR3 is TGTGCCATCAGTGAGGGACAGGGGGCCGTCGGTAGTAGTCAGCCCCAGCATTTT. It encodes CAISEGQGAVGSSQPQHF.

CDR3 sequence: CASSPTGRGNQYF. The DNA of the CDR3 is TGTGCCAGCAGCCCTACGGGTAGGGGAAATCAGTACTTC. The chain links TRBV6-5 to TRBJ2-7; D is possibly TRBD1 (5 bases). Trimming cost V 6 bases and J 10 bases, with 19 bases left between them. Germline lookup yields CDR1 MNHEY and CDR2 SVGAGI. CDR3 length: 13 residues.

The V gene is TRBV7-2, the J gene TRBJ1-5, with D tentatively TRBD1 (5 bases). CDR1 is SGHTA and CDR2 is FQGNSA in the germline V gene. The CDR3 covers 18 residues. V shed 1 base and J shed 1 base, with 17 bases lying between them. CDR3 amino acids: CASSLGPRGPGSNQPQHF. The DNA for the CDR3 is TGTGCCAGCAGCTTAGGACCAAGGGGACCAGGGAGCAATCAGCCCCAGCATTTT.

The chain employs TRBV10-3 and TRBJ1-1; D call uncertain. Germline CDR1 ENHRY, CDR2 SYGVKD. The V and J ends lost 10 bases and 1 base respectively, with 10 bases between them. CDR3 length: 12 residues. In DNA form, the CDR3 reads TGTGCCACGATGGTCCCGAACACTGAAGCTTTCTTT. Translating gives CATMVPNTEAFF.

The chain couples TRBV27 to TRBJ2-7, with D perhaps assigned TRBD1 or TRBD2 (6 bases each). CDR3 length: 15 residues. Germline V gene lookup returns CDR1 MNHEY and CDR2 SMNVEV (reference sequence). V shed 6 bases and J shed 7 bases, with 22 bases lying between them. CDR3 sequence (DNA): TGTGCCAGCAGCCTGAACAGGGCGGGGAATAAAGAGCAGTACTTC. Translating it yields CASSLNRAGNKEQYF.

The chain is built from TRBV5-1 and TRBJ2-1, with 7 bases that match TRBD2. V lost 2 bases, J lost 7 bases, and 15 bases stayed unmatched. This CDR3 spans 17 amino acids. Germline loops: CDR1 SGHRS, CDR2 YFSETQ. The CDR3 DNA reads as TGCGCCAGCAGCTTCTCCCCAGCGGGGTCCGGGGAGAATGAGCAGTTCTTC. Encoded protein: CASSFSPAGSGENEQFF.

The V gene is TRBV5-1, the J gene TRBJ1-2, with 7 bases aligning to TRBD1. The J segment lost 2 bases and the V segment lost 3 bases, leaving 1 base of the junction unmatched. CDR1 and CDR2 from the germline V gene are SGHRS and YFSETQ. The CDR3 is 13 amino acids. This CDR3 reads CASSSGQNYGYTF. DNA of the CDR3: TGCGCCAGCAGCTCGGGACAGAACTATGGCTACACCTTC. Combining the CDR3 with reference TRBV5-1 and TRBJ1-2 gives the whole variable domain KAGVTQTPRYLIKTRGQQVTLSCSPISGHRSVSWYQQTPGQGLQFLFEYFSETQRNKGNFPGRFSGRQFSNSRSEMNVSTLELGDSALYLCASSSGQNYGYTFGSGTRLTVV.

The chain has TRBV5-1 and TRBJ2-5; a weak D match, TRBD2 (6 bases). Per the germline V gene, CDR1 is SGHRS and CDR2 is YFSETQ. The CDR3 runs 15 residues. Trimming removed 4 bases at V and 5 bases at J, with 18 bases between. CDR3 DNA: TGCGCCAGCAGCCTACGGGGGTCGCAAGCGGAGACCCAGTACTTC. It codes for CASSLRGSQAETQYF. Full variable domain (rest looked up from reference TRBV5-1 and TRBJ2-5): KAGVTQTPRYLIKTRGQQVTLSCSPISGHRSVSWYQQTPGQGLQFLFEYFSETQRNKGNFPGRFSGRQFSNSRSEMNVSTLELGDSALYLCASSLRGSQAETQYFGPGTRLLVL.

Regarding this clone: Other DNA sequences in this specimen translate into the identical CDR3. V is TRBV29-1 and J is TRBJ1-6, with 9 nucleotides matching TRBD1. V gave up 6 bases and J gave up 10 bases; unmatched junction bases: 7. Per the germline V gene, CDR1 is SQVTM and CDR2 is ANQGSEA. The CDR3 has 13 residues. The CDR3 DNA reads as TGCAGCGTGAGGGACAGGGAGGACTCACCCCTCCACTTT. This encodes CSVRDREDSPLHF. The full variable domain, with the rest looked up from reference TRBV29-1 and TRBJ1-6, is SAVISQKPSRDICQRGTSLTIQCQVDSQVTMMFWYRQQPGQSLTLIATANQGSEATYESGFVIDKFPISRPNLTFSTLTVSNMSPEDSSIYLCSVRDREDSPLHFGNGTRLTVT.

The chain is built from TRBV5-1 and TRBJ1-6, with D uncertain. There are 19 residues in the CDR3. Germline V CDR1 and CDR2: SGHRS, YFSETQ. V was clipped by 1 base and J by 0 bases, with 17 bases between them. CDR3: CASSLSSNQRGSYNSPLHF. Here the CDR3 DNA reads TGCGCCAGCAGCTTGAGTAGTAATCAACGTGGCTCCTATAATTCACCCCTCCACTTT.

The CDR3 bases are TGTGCCAGCAGTGAACTAGGGACTATGAACACTGAAGCTTTCTTT. This encodes CASSELGTMNTEAFF. The genes are TRBV2 and TRBJ1-1, with D maybe TRBD1 (5 bases). Trimming shortened V by 2 bases and J by 0 bases, and 10 bases separated the two germline ends. The germline V gene encodes CDR1 SNHLY and CDR2 FYNNEI. The CDR3 runs to 15 residues.

The chain combines TRBV9 with TRBJ2-5, with 10 positions matching TRBD2. The CDR3 sequence is 16 residues long. V gave up 1 base and J gave up 1 base; unmatched junction bases: 4. In germline, CDR1 is SGDLS, CDR2 YYNGEE. The CDR3 sequence: CASSVLAGGLQETQYF. In DNA form, the CDR3 reads TGTGCCAGCAGCGTATTAGCGGGGGGCCTCCAAGAGACCCAGTACTTC.

The genes are TRBV19 and TRBJ2-7; D might be TRBD1 or TRBD2, each matching 5 bases. The germline V gene has CDR1 LNHDA and CDR2 SQIVND (reference sequence). With 3 bases removed from V and 3 bases from J, the gap between germline ends came to 21 bases. This CDR3 has 17 amino acids. DNA of the CDR3: TGTGCCAGTAGTATGGGATTGGGGCCAGGAAGCGGCTACGAGCAGTACTTC. Its translation: CASSMGLGPGSGYEQYF.

V and J are TRBV7-2 and TRBJ2-3, with D tentatively TRBD1 or TRBD2 (5 bases each). Germline V lookup: CDR1 SGHTA, CDR2 FQGNSA. Trimming removed 5 bases at V and 2 bases at J, with 17 bases between. The CDR3 has 16 residues. CDR3 coding DNA: TGTGCCAGCAGCCCTGCCCGGGGACGTACCACAGATACGCAGTATTTT. Encoded protein: CASSPARGRTTDTQYF.

The gene calls are TRBV6-5 and TRBJ2-7, with unresolved D. The germline gives CDR1 MNHEY, CDR2 SVGAGI. The CDR3 spans 12 residues. The V gene lost 6 bases and the J gene lost 5 bases, with 11 bases spanning the gap. DNA of the CDR3: TGTGCCAGCAGGAGTAAACCGGACGAGCAGTACTTC. It yields the protein CASRSKPDEQYF.

In DNA, the CDR3 is TGTGCCAGCAGTGATATTGGTAGCGGGGGGGCCCTCGAGCAGTACTTC. Translated: CASSDIGSGGALEQYF. V usage is TRBV11-3 and J usage is TRBJ2-7; 11 nucleotides agree with TRBD2. Losses at the gene ends were 6 bases for V and 6 bases for J; bases not matched to a gene: 13. Germline CDR1 and CDR2: SGHNT and YENEEA. The CDR3 loop spans 16 amino acids.

The genes are TRBV18 and TRBJ2-7, with 10 bases lining up with TRBD2. Per germline, CDR1 KGHSH and CDR2 LQKENI. The CDR3 consists of 15 residues. V was pared by 0 bases and J by 2 bases, with 1 base of the junction left unmatched. The CDR3: CASSPPSGGTYEQYF. DNA of the CDR3: TGTGCCAGCTCACCACCTAGCGGGGGGACCTACGAGCAGTACTTC.

The J gene is TRBJ2-7, the V gene TRBV25-1, with TRBD2 identical over 7 bases. Per germline, CDR1 MGHDK and CDR2 SYGVNS. The CDR3 is 15 amino acids. The J segment lost 3 bases and the V segment lost 4 bases, leaving 9 bases of the junction unmatched. The CDR3 region is CASSAPGTNNYEQYF. In DNA form, the CDR3 reads TGTGCCAGCAGTGCCCCCGGGACTAACAACTACGAGCAGTACTTC.